These 18 T cell receptor beta chains share one sample of origin, sequenced in a study of beta chain features in type 1 diabetes. Whole-study results and caveats: Patients with Type 1 diabetes showed moderately but significantly shorter TCRB CDR3s in all four CD4+ subsets.

Antigens for these TCRs are unknown. The isolated RNA, all of it, was reverse transcribed, so expressed TCRB transcripts were what got sequenced. Measured with immunoSEQ multiplex PCR; TCRdb has only the in-frame clones, and not every one. Found here are around 600,000 clones, roughly 12% of them singletons; the top ten hold more than 0.09%. The source material was naive CD4+ T cells from blood. These receptors were collected from a man under 40 with type 1 diabetes.

CDR3 residues: CASSSGLNSGANVLTF. The CDR3 DNA sequence: TGTGCCAGCAGCTCCGGACTCAACTCTGGGGCCAACGTCCTGACTTTC. V and J are TRBV7-2 and TRBJ2-6, with TRBD2 as a possible D gene (5 bases). V was clipped by 4 bases and J by 0 bases, with 10 bases between them. CDR3 length equals 16 residues. Germline CDR1 is SGHTA and CDR2 is FQGNSA.

The sample holds a few counts of this clone. The genes are TRBV4-3 and TRBJ2-7, with 8 bases lining up with TRBD1. Germline CDR1 is LGHNA and CDR2 is YSLEER. V lost 3 bases and J lost 3; bases outside the gene matches: 7. This CDR3 region has 15 residues. The DNA of the CDR3 is TGCGCCAGCAGCCATGGACCGGGACAGGACTACGAGCAGTACTTC. Amino acid sequence: CASSHGPGQDYEQYF.

This clone was recorded many times. The chain has TRBV28 and TRBJ2-3; 9 bases agree with TRBD1. Germline V gene sequence: CDR1 MDHEN, CDR2 SYDVKM. The CDR3 length is 16 residues. Trimming at V came to 1 base and at J to 5 bases, leaving 7 bases not matched to a gene. In nucleotides, the CDR3 is TGTGCCAGCAGTTTATTCGGACAGGGGAAGGAAGATACGCAGTATTTT. Protein product: CASSLFGQGKEDTQYF.

This clone has only a few counts. CDR3 protein: CASSERDNSPLHF. The CDR3 nucleotides read TGTGCCAGCAGTGAGCGTGATAATTCACCCCTCCACTTT. This sequence joins TRBV6-6 and TRBJ1-6; no definite D call. The CDR3 is 13 amino acids. Between the trimmed V and J ends, which lost 5 bases and 5 bases, there was a span of 7 bases. Per germline, CDR1 MNHNY and CDR2 SVGAGI (reference sequence).

This clone appeared a few times. J is TRBJ2-3 and V is TRBV9; the D gene is possibly TRBD2 (5 bases). Germline lookup yields CDR1 SGDLS and CDR2 YYNGEE. This CDR3 is 14 amino acids long. V shed 0 bases and J shed 6 bases, with 11 bases lying between them. The CDR3 DNA sequence: TGTGCCAGCAGCGTAGACCGGGCTAGCGATACGCAGTATTTT. Protein sequence: CASSVDRASDTQYF.

The CDR3 bases are TGTGCCAGCATGTCAACCACCGGGGAGCTGTTTTTT. Residues: CASMSTTGELFF. J is TRBJ2-2 and V is TRBV25-1; D not resolved. This CDR3 has 12 amino acids. Germline V CDR1 and CDR2: MGHDK, SYGVNS. V lost 7 bases and J lost 4, with 7 bases in between.

The J gene is TRBJ2-7, the V gene TRBV18; weak D call: TRBD1 (5 bases). V was pared by 6 bases and J by 3 bases, with 9 bases between. Germline V gene lookup returns CDR1 KGHSH and CDR2 LQKENI. This CDR3 has 12 amino acids. CDR3 in amino acids: CASSTDSYEQYF. CDR3 bases: TGTGCCAGCTCGACCGACAGCTACGAGCAGTACTTC.

This clone was recorded a few times. This chain connects TRBV18 to TRBJ2-7, with D perhaps matching TRBD1 (5 bases). Germline loops: CDR1 KGHSH, CDR2 LQKENI. This CDR3 has 14 residues. Between the trimmed V and J ends, which lost 3 bases and 7 bases, there was a span of 16 bases. The CDR3: CASSPSGHPEEQYF. CDR3 DNA sequence: TGTGCCAGCTCACCTTCCGGACACCCTGAAGAGCAGTACTTC.

The rearrangement joins TRBV9 to TRBJ2-7; unclear D gene. Germline V CDR1 and CDR2: SGDLS, YYNGEE. With 0 bases removed from V and 3 bases from J, the gap between germline ends came to 10 bases. The CDR3 has 14 amino acids. The CDR3 region has the DNA TGTGCCAGCAGCGTAGATCCGGATAACTACGAGCAGTACTTC. Protein: CASSVDPDNYEQYF.

This clone was seen more than once but under ten times. The V call is TRBV7-2, the J call TRBJ2-3; TRBD1 matches 9 bases. J gave up 2 bases and V 3 bases, and 9 bases lay outside the gene matches. This CDR3 has 17 amino acids. CDR1 is SGHTA, CDR2 FQGNSA, per germline. Written as DNA, the CDR3 is TGTGCCAGCAGCTTTCGGGCTGGGGACAGGGTCACAGATACGCAGTATTTT. Its protein is CASSFRAGDRVTDTQYF.

This sequence joins TRBV10-3 and TRBJ2-7, with 9 bases lining up with TRBD1. With 4 bases clipped from V and 5 bases from J, the junction kept 9 bases outside the gene matches. CDR3 length equals 15 residues. The V gene's germline CDR1 is ENHRY and CDR2 SYGVKD. In DNA form, the CDR3 reads TGTGCCATCAGTGTTGTCCCGGGACAGGGTGACGAGCAGTACTTC. Translation: CAISVVPGQGDEQYF.

This clone came up a few times. The rearrangement uses TRBV9 and TRBJ1-3; the D gene is possibly TRBD1 (5 bases). This CDR3 contains 17 residues. Deletions cut 0 bases from V and 2 bases from J, with 15 bases between. Germline CDR1 SGDLS, CDR2 YYNGEE. Here the CDR3 reads CASSVEGRGTAGNTIYF. DNA of the CDR3: TGTGCCAGCAGCGTAGAAGGAAGGGGCACAGCTGGAAACACCATATATTTT.

This clone was found a few times. The chain is built from TRBV10-3 and TRBJ2-1; 7 bases agree with TRBD2. There are 15 residues in the CDR3. V was clipped by 6 bases and J by 4 bases; unmatched bases: 9. CDR1 is ENHRY and CDR2 is SYGVKD in the germline V gene. CDR3 sequence (DNA): TGTGCCATCAGCACTAGCGATTCATTGTACAATGAGCAGTTCTTC. It yields the protein CAISTSDSLYNEQFF.

V and J are TRBV5-4 and TRBJ1-1; D uncertain. CDR1 is SGHNT and CDR2 is YYREEE in the germline V gene (reference sequence). Trimming took 5 bases from V and 1 from J, leaving 9 bases between them. This CDR3 contains 13 residues. The CDR3 protein is CASSVVRNTEAFF. CDR3 nucleotide sequence: TGTGCCAGCAGTGTTGTTAGGAACACTGAAGCTTTCTTT.

This clone was observed a few times. The rearrangement links TRBV30 to TRBJ2-3; TRBD2 matches at 9 bases. CDR1 GTSNPN and CDR2 SVGIG come from the germline V gene (reference sequence). The CDR3 consists of 14 residues. The junction had 6 bases not matched to a gene; V was cut back by 0 bases and J by 8 bases. CDR3 amino acids: CAWSVAGGSGTQYF. The DNA for the CDR3 is TGTGCCTGGAGTGTAGCGGGGGGTTCCGGTACGCAGTATTTT.

This clone was recorded a few times. V is TRBV9 and J is TRBJ2-7; D ambiguous. V lost 0 bases, J lost 4 bases, and 8 bases lay in between. CDR1 and CDR2 (germline): SGDLS, YYNGEE. The CDR3 is 13 amino acids. This CDR3 reads CASSVDPQYEQYF. CDR3 DNA sequence: TGTGCCAGCAGCGTAGATCCCCAGTACGAGCAGTACTTC.

This clone was observed a few times. The J gene is TRBJ2-7, the V gene TRBV18, with 10 bases lining up with TRBD1. CDR1 is KGHSH, CDR2 LQKENI, per germline. The CDR3 extends over 15 amino acids. J was trimmed by 1 base and V by 5 bases; bases with no gene match: 5. CDR3: CASSSGGQGSYEQYF. The CDR3 DNA reads TGTGCCAGCTCATCTGGGGGACAGGGGTCCTACGAGCAGTACTTC. The variable domain in full, with the rest retrieved from reference TRBV18 and TRBJ2-7, is NAGVMQNPRHLVRRRGQEARLRCSPMKGHSHVYWYRQLPEEGLKFMVYLQKENIIDESGMPKERFSAEFPKEGPSILRIQQVVRGDSAAYFCASSSGGQGSYEQYFGPGTRLTVT.

This chain connects TRBV2 to TRBJ1-2, with D perhaps matching TRBD1 (6 bases). The CDR3 length is 16 residues. The ends were cut back, 6 bases at V and 4 bases at J, with 21 bases in the middle. Germline V gene data show CDR1 as SNHLY and CDR2 as FYNNEI. CDR3 bases: TGTGCCAGCAGCGCGGACAGACGCCCAACTAGCTATGGCTACACCTTC. This translates into CASSADRRPTSYGYTF.